This T cell receptor beta chain was recovered during a study of blood T cell repertoires in COVID-19. CDR3 length: 16 residues. The ends lost 8 bases at V and 4 bases at J; junction bases unmatched: 15. Per germline, CDR1 SNHLY and CDR2 FYNNEI. The assay was immunoSEQ multiplex PCR, and TCRdb's table has in-frame clones only and misses some. The repertoire has some 150,000 clones, roughly 88% of them found once; the top ten carry roughly 9.8%. This chain connects TRBV2 to TRBJ1-1; 8 bases align to TRBD1. The origin of this receptor is a woman in her forties or fifties with acute or convalescent COVID-19. The sequenced sample was peripheral blood. CDR3 sequence (DNA): TGTGCCAGCGGTGGGCAGGGGGCTCGGGCGGGCACTGAAGCTTTCTTT. It encodes CASGGQGARAGTEAFF.